Following are 2 T cell receptor beta chains from one sample sequenced in a study of blood T cell repertoires in COVID-19. TCRdb's table, derived via immunoSEQ multiplex PCR, lists solely in-frame clones and lacks some. The sample lists about 200,000 clones; 85% to 90% were seen once. The sample was peripheral blood. These receptors all stem from a woman aged 70-85 years with acute or convalescent COVID-19.

This chain links TRBV11-2 with TRBJ2-1, with 7 bases that match TRBD1. The germline CDR1 and CDR2 sequences are SGHAT and FQNNGV. This CDR3 contains 15 residues. Trimming at V came to 5 bases and at J to 9 bases, leaving 13 bases not matched to a gene. The CDR3, as DNA: TGTGCCAGCAGCGCAGACAGGGTTGGAATCGCTGAGCAGTTCTTC. Its translation: CASSADRVGIAEQFF.

This chain uses TRBV5-1 with TRBJ1-2, with 8 positions matching TRBD1. V lost 4 bases to trimming and J lost 14 bases; unmatched junction nucleotides: 10. Germline CDR1 is SGHRS and CDR2 is YFSETQ. This CDR3 is built from 12 residues. CDR3 sequence (DNA): TGCGCCAGCAGCCTTGGACAGGGAGAGGGGACCTTC. This codes for CASSLGQGEGTF.